These T cell receptor beta chains were read from a single sample in a study of cytomegalovirus exposure and HLA in healthy donors. Produced via immunoSEQ multiplex PCR; TCRdb's table is partial and in-frame only. The sample has 130,000 or so clones, more than 60% seen once; the top ten hold roughly 1.8%. The sequenced sample consisted of PBMCs. These receptors all stem from a male donor in good health and CMV-seronegative. Each CDR3 is given with its conserved first and last residue. D genes are given only for firm matches. The size of a clone is reported for some rows only, either as once, few or many, or as a class for expanded clones.

>TRBV10-3|NA|TRBD1|TRBJ2-7
CAISDRGQGAGEQYF
TGTGCCATCAGTGATAGGGGACAGGGGGCTGGCGAGCAGTACTTC
>TRBV14|few|TRBD2|TRBJ2-1
CASSPGGGINEQFF
TGTGCCAGCAGCCCGGGGGGGGGCATCAATGAGCAGTTCTTC
>TRBV27|NA|TRBD1|TRBJ1-2
CASSPQTGGHYGYTF
TGTGCCAGCAGTCCCCAGACAGGGGGCCACTATGGCTACACCTTC
>TRBV6-5|few|NA|TRBJ1-1
CASSRGQPLSFF
TGTGCCAGCAGCCGCGGACAGCCTTTATCTTTCTTT
>TRBV2|NA|NA|TRBJ2-7
CASKGDSSYEQYF
TGTGCCAGCAAAGGGGATAGCTCCTACGAGCAGTACTTC
>TRBV6-5|NA|NA|TRBJ1-1
CASIQNSGVGTEAFF
TGTGCCAGCATTCAGAACTCAGGGGTTGGCACTGAAGCTTTCTTT
>TRBV7-2|NA|NA|TRBJ2-2
CASSFSTTPYTGELFF
TGTGCCAGCAGCTTCAGTACCACGCCATACACCGGGGAGCTGTTTTTT
>TRBV5-6|few|TRBD1|TRBJ2-1
CASSLAGQGGYNEQFF
TGTGCCAGCAGCTTGGCCGGACAGGGTGGCTACAATGAGCAGTTCTTC
>TRBV27|NA|NA|TRBJ2-7
CATSVGALAHYEQYF
TGTGCCACTTCGGTGGGGGCCCTTGCCCACTACGAGCAGTACTTC
>TRBV19|few|NA|TRBJ1-1
CASSPRGPGGNTEAFF
TGTGCCAGTAGCCCTCGGGGCCCCGGGGGGAACACTGAAGCTTTCTTT